This paragraph reports one T cell receptor beta chain. As yet, its antigen is unknown. Other DNA sequences in the sample encode the same CDR3. Primers: 60 Vbeta forward and 13 Jbeta reverse. The method was immunoSEQ multiplex PCR; TCRdb's version includes in-frame clones alone and lacks a portion of them. The sample includes approximately 79,000 clones, almost 80% seen only once; the top ten take less than 25%. The data originate from a study of cytomegalovirus exposure and HLA in healthy donors. Study-level results: Cytomegalovirus status, reportedly, was diagnosed with high specificity and sensitivity by the classifier.

Sequences were obtained from PBMCs. This TCR was recovered from a woman in her thirties or forties in good health and CMV-seropositive.

The CDR3 nucleotides are TGTGCCAGCAGTCGGGGACAGCTTAATGAAAAACTGTTTTTT. This encodes CASSRGQLNEKLFF. The chain uses TRBV11-2 and TRBJ1-4, with 7 bases lining up with TRBD1. J gave up 4 bases and V 6 bases, and 5 bases lay outside the gene matches. CDR3 length equals 14 residues. Germline V lookup: CDR1 SGHAT, CDR2 FQNNGV.